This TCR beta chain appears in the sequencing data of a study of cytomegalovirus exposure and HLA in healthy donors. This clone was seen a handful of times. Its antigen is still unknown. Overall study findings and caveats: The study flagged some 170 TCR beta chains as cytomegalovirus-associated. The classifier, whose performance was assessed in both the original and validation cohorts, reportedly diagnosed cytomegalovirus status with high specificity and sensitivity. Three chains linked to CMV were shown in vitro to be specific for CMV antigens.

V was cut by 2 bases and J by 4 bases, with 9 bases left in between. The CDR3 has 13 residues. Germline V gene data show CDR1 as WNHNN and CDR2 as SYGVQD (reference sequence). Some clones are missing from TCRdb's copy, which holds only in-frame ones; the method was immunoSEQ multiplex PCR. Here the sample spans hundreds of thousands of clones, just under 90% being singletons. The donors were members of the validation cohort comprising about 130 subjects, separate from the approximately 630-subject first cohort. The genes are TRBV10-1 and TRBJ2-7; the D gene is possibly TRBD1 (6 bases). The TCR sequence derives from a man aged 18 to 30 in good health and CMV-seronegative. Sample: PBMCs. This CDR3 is CASSETTGYEQYF. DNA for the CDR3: TGCGCCAGCAGTGAGACTACAGGGTACGAGCAGTACTTC.